The clone carrying this T cell receptor (beta chain) was counted ten times or more. The antigen is not known. Read sequence stops 3 residues before the CDR3 end, and the germline J gene provides the missing end. Aged roughly 9 to 65 years, CVID subjects averaged about 40 years old. The table came from immunoSEQ multiplex PCR; TCRdb's copy has only in-frame clones and leaves some out. There are around 17,000 clones in the sample, none observed a single time. The data belong to a study of T cell clonality in common variable immunodeficiency. Study-wide results and caveats: Shared TCRbeta clones were fewer between CVID subjects than controls. Reportedly, TCR beta sequences from common variable immunodeficiency showed fewer deletions and N-nucleotide insertions. Compared with healthy controls, CVID subjects showed increased TCRbeta clonality, mostly in about a third.

Germline V CDR1 and CDR2: SGHTA, FQGNSA. V was clipped by 1 base and J by 3 bases; unmatched bases: 3. There are 14 residues in the CDR3. This receptor was identified in a human donor with common variable immunodeficiency. The sequencing input was peripheral blood mononuclear cells. The genes are TRBV7-2 and TRBJ2-7, with TRBD2 identical over 7 bases. This CDR3 is CASSLDQRGYEQYF. The sequenced part of the CDR3 DNA is TGTGCCAGCAGCTTAGACCAGCGGGGCTACGAG.